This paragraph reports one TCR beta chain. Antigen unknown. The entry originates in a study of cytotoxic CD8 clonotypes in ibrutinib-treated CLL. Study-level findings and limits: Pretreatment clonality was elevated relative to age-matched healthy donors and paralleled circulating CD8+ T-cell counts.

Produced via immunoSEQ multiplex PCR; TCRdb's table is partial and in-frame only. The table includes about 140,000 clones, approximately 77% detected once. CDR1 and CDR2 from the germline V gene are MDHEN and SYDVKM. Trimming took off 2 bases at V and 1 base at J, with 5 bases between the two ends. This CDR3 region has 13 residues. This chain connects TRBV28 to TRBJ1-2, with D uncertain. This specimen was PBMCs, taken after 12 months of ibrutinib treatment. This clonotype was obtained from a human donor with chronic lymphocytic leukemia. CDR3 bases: TGTGCCAGCAGTTTACAGAATAACTATGGCTACACCTTC. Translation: CASSLQNNYGYTF.